The 5 T cell receptor beta chains presented below share a single source sample, sequenced in a study of blood T cell repertoires in COVID-19. Sequenced by immunoSEQ multiplex PCR; TCRdb stores in-frame clones only, minus some. The data show some 150,000 clones, 80% seen once. The source material was peripheral blood. The receptors shown here come from a man aged 55 to 70 with acute or convalescent COVID-19.

The gene calls are TRBV20-1 and TRBJ1-1, with TRBD1 as a possible D gene (5 bases). Germline V gene sequence: CDR1 DFQATT, CDR2 SNEGSKA (reference sequence). V lost 3 bases and J lost 4, with 24 bases in between. The CDR3 runs to 17 residues. The CDR3 DNA sequence: TGCAGTGCTAGTCCCCTCTCTGGGAGGGGAGGTCCCACTGAAGCTTTCTTT. Its protein is CSASPLSGRGGPTEAFF.

The table lists this clone with a few counts. This chain connects TRBV2 to TRBJ1-3; D remains unclear. Germline CDR1 and CDR2: SNHLY and FYNNEI. The CDR3 is 13 residues long. V was shortened by 5 bases and J by 0 bases, with 5 bases between the two germline ends. CDR3 amino acids: CASSISSGNTIYF. CDR3 nucleotide sequence: TGTGCCAGCAGTATATCCTCTGGAAACACCATATATTTT.

The chain links TRBV5-1 to TRBJ2-2; the D gene is possibly TRBD2 (6 bases). The V gene's germline CDR1 is SGHRS and CDR2 YFSETQ. This CDR3 is 13 amino acids long. V gave up 0 bases and J gave up 7 bases, with 7 bases separating them. This chain's CDR3 is CASSLERVGELFF. Here the CDR3 DNA reads TGCGCCAGCAGCTTGGAGCGGGTCGGGGAGCTGTTTTTT.

This chain joins TRBV27 and TRBJ1-2; 8 nucleotides align to TRBD1. CDR3 length: 16 amino acids. Looked up from germline, CDR1 is MNHEY and CDR2 is SMNVEV (reference sequence). V trimming: 6 bases; J trimming: 5 bases; junction bases outside the gene matches: 14. The CDR3 DNA reads TGTGCCAGCAGCCTACGGATCGACAGGGGAACGTATGGCTACACCTTC. Amino acids: CASSLRIDRGTYGYTF.

The chain recombines TRBV2 with TRBJ2-4; D may be TRBD1 (5 bases). The CDR3 runs to 17 residues. V lost 4 bases, J lost 0 bases, and 16 bases lay in between. The germline V gene encodes CDR1 SNHLY and CDR2 FYNNEI. In DNA form, the CDR3 reads TGTGCCAGCAGTGCCCTCCAGGGCGTAGTAGCCAAAAACATTCAGTACTTC. This gives the protein CASSALQGVVAKNIQYF.